This T cell receptor (beta chain) was obtained from a study of T cells in women clearing cervical HPV infection. Background on the study: Cases' blood sampling followed lesion detection by median around 150 days (90 to 200). Whole-study results and caveats: CIN3+ cases had significantly higher TCR richness than controls; evenness did not differ. Controls had more TRBV6-7 (0.16%) than cases (around 0.11%).

TCRdb's copy holds only in-frame clones and misses some; the assay was immunoSEQ multiplex PCR. The data show tens of thousands of clones, and the top ten clones hold 35% to 45%. On this clone itself: Its antigen is still unknown. The CDR3 end falls 3 residues outside the read, so it is completed with the germline J gene.

Germline CDR1 SGHNT, CDR2 YYREEE (reference sequence). CDR3 length: 12 residues. The sample consisted of blood buffy coat. This chain uses TRBV5-4 with TRBJ1-2, with D perhaps matching TRBD1 (5 bases). The sequence derives from a woman aged 18 to 69 with a cervical HPV16 infection that either progressed to CIN3+ or cleared (not recorded which). The covered CDR3 bases are TGTGCCAGCAGCAGGGGCGGAGAGACC. This translates into CASSRGGET. The complete CDR3 reads CASSRGGETYTF.